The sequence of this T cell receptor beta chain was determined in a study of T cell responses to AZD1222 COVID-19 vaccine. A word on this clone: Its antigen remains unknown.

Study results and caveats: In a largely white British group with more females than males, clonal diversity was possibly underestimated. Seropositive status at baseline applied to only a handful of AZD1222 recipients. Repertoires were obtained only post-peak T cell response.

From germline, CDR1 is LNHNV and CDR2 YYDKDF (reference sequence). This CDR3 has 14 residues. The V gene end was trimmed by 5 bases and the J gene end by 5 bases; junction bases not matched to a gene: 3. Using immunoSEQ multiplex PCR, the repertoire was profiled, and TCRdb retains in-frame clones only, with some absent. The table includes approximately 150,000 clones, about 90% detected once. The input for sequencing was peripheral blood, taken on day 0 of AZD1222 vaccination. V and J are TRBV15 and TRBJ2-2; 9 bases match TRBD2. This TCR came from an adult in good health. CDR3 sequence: CATSGLAWTGELFF. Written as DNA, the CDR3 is TGTGCCACCAGCGGACTAGCGTGGACCGGGGAGCTGTTTTTT.